This TCR beta chain is drawn from a study of T-cell reconstitution after alpha-beta-depleted transplantation in children. This CDR3 is built from 16 residues. This clonotype was seen many times. Library preparation (for TCRbeta) was performed with unique molecular identifiers. Each CDR3 protein gets one entry after TCRdb re-called the PCR reads with MiXCR. This sample has hundreds of thousands of distinct CDR3 sequences; 12% occur once, and the top ten carry 2% to 3%. The source is a human donor who donated a stem cell graft to a child with acute lymphoblastic leukemia. The chain uses TRBV21-1 and TRBJ1-1; the table's D call of TRBD1 was not tested on the DNA. TRBV21-1 is termed a pseudogene. Sequencing was performed on PBMCs from the stem cell graft donor, taken from the stem cell graft. The CDR3 sequence is CASRSFRQGMNTEAFF. In nucleotides, the CDR3 is TGTGCCAGCAGAAGTTTCCGACAGGGGATGAACACTGAAGCTTTCTTT.